This TCR beta chain was retrieved from a study of blood T cell repertoires in COVID-19. Study summary: Sites in the United States, Italy and Spain provided acute and convalescent COVID-19 samples. From T cells, B-cell-depleted T cells, or PBMCs came the material, which was cDNA or gDNA.

Original processing methods: Scientists estimated how many nucleated cells there were by amplifying reference gene primers. The assay was immunoSEQ multiplex PCR, and TCRdb's table has in-frame clones only and misses some. V and J calls and clone size follow that table, whereas D and trimming were derived from the DNA. The sample includes 350,000 to 400,000 clones, about 90% of them seen just once. Trimming removed 1 base from V and 3 bases from J, with 11 bases in between. Germline V gives CDR1 SGHNT, CDR2 YYREEE (reference sequence). The CDR3 consists of 16 residues. The sequence derives from a woman in her 30s who had recovered from COVID-19. The chain links TRBV5-4 to TRBJ2-6, with D perhaps TRBD1 (7 bases). Sequenced sample: PBMCs or T cells enriched from blood (not recorded which). This CDR3 reads CASSLSGGGGANVLTF. DNA of the CDR3: TGTGCCAGCAGCTTGTCAGGGGGAGGTGGGGCCAACGTCCTGACTTTC. Full variable domain (missing parts from reference TRBV5-4 and TRBJ2-6): ETGVTQSPTHLIKTRGQQVTLRCSSQSGHNTVSWYQQALGQGPQFIFQYYREEENGRGNFPPRFSGLQFPNYSSELNVNALELDDSALYLCASSLSGGGGANVLTFGAGSRLTVL.